A selection of T cell receptor beta chains follows, all from one sample in a study of T cells in Graves' hyperthyroidism and ophthalmopathy. In TCRdb, the multiplex PCR reads were re-called with MiXCR into one record per CDR3 protein. The table shows a few hundred thousand distinct CDR3 sequences, with roughly 14% occurring only once. Sequenced: blood. These receptors all come from a woman in her 30s with Graves' hyperthyroidism that later progressed to Graves' ophthalmopathy. Both conserved end residues are part of each CDR3. The order of the fields is J gene, V gene, D gene, clone size, CDR3 DNA, CDR3 protein. D genes are given only for firm matches. Expanded clones are given a class, and other clones once, few, many or no size at all.

TRBJ1-2	TRBV9	TRBD1	-	TGTGCCAGCAGCGCCCGAGGGACAGGACGGACTAACTATGGCTACACCTTC	CASSARGTGRTNYGYTF
TRBJ1-1	TRBV19	-	many	TGTGCCAGTAGTATTGGTCACACGAACACTGAAGCTTTCTTT	CASSIGHTNTEAFF
TRBJ2-7	TRBV7-2	-	many	TGTGCCAGCAGCTTCAATAGCGCCTACGAGCAGTACTTC	CASSFNSAYEQYF
TRBJ2-3	TRBV20-1	TRBD2	few	TGCAGTGCTAGAGATCTGGAGCGGGGGGACGGTACGCAGTATTTT	CSARDLERGDGTQYF
TRBJ2-7	TRBV5-1	-	few	TGCACCAGCAGTCCGGACCGACCCTACGAGCAGTACTTC	CTSSPDRPYEQYF
TRBJ2-7	TRBV27	-	many	TGTGCCAGCAGTTTATCATGGGGCGTAAGGTCCTACGAGCAGTACTTC	CASSLSWGVRSYEQYF
TRBJ1-1	TRBV5-1	-	few	TGCGCCAGCAGCTTGGACGGGGTGGCGGTCGGCACTGAAGCTTTCTTT	CASSLDGVAVGTEAFF
TRBJ1-5	TRBV19	-	few	TGTGCCAGTAGAGGGGAATACAGGGTCACACGGAGCAATCAGCCCCAGCATTTT	CASRGEYRVTRSNQPQHF
TRBJ1-3	TRBV7-2	-	many	TGTGCCAGCAGCTCCCAACTAGCGGGTACCTCTGGAAACACCATATATTTT	CASSSQLAGTSGNTIYF
TRBJ2-7	TRBV7-2	-	many	TGTGCCAGCAGCTTAGACGGGGCGGGGACCTCCTACGAGCAGTACTTC	CASSLDGAGTSYEQYF
TRBJ2-3	TRBV20-1	-	-	TGCAGTGCTAGAGAAATACGGGAGCCTGGGGATACGCAGTATTTT	CSAREIREPGDTQYF
TRBJ1-5	TRBV6-4	-	-	TGTGCCAGCGGGATGGCGCGTAATCAGCCCCAGCATTTT	CASGMARNQPQHF
TRBJ1-1	TRBV6-1	-	-	TGTGCCAGCAGTCCCGGGGGGGGGCTAAGAAACACTGAAGCTTTCTTT	CASSPGGGLRNTEAFF
TRBJ1-2	TRBV6-5	-	few	TGTGCCAGCAGTTACCGGACGGGCTATGGCTACACCTTC	CASSYRTGYGYTF
TRBJ2-1	TRBV3-1	-	-	TGTGCCAGCAGCCAAGGGATCGGGGGAGCGGCTCGCGAGCAGTTCTTC	CASSQGIGGAAREQFF
TRBJ2-7	TRBV11-2	TRBD1	many	TGTGCCAGCACCGGGGACAGGCTCTCCTACGAGCAGTACTTC	CASTGDRLSYEQYF
TRBJ2-7	TRBV11-2	TRBD2	many	TGTGCCAGCAGCCCGGGGGGGTTCTACGAGCAGTACTTC	CASSPGGFYEQYF
TRBJ1-2	TRBV28	TRBD1	many	TGTGCCAGCAGTTTGGCCGGGACAGGGGCCCAAAACTATGGCTACACCTTC	CASSLAGTGAQNYGYTF
TRBJ1-2	TRBV18	-	-	TGTGCCAGCTCACCACTGGAGGGGATTAACTATGGCTACACCTTC	CASSPLEGINYGYTF
TRBJ2-1	TRBV4-1	-	many	TGCGCCAGCAGCCCCTCCAGAGGGCTGGGCAATGAGCAGTTCTTC	CASSPSRGLGNEQFF
TRBJ1-1	TRBV12-3/TRBV12-4	-	many	TGTGCCAGCAAGAAGGACGGACTGAACACTGAAGCTTTCTTT	CASKKDGLNTEAFF
TRBJ2-3	TRBV20-1	-	many	TGCAGTGCTAGAGATCACGGGGTCCAGGGGTATTTT	CSARDHGVQGYF
TRBJ2-1	TRBV29-1	TRBD2	many	TGCAGCGTTGGGGGCAGGGAGGGTTGGGGTGAGCAGTTCTTC	CSVGGREGWGEQFF
TRBJ1-6	TRBV12-3/TRBV12-4	-	many	TGTGCCAGCAGTTTCATGGAAGCGACACCCCTCCACTTT	CASSFMEATPLHF
TRBJ2-5	TRBV20-1	-	-	TGCAGTGCTAGAGATGGGCTAGGATCACATTTAGGGACCCAGTACTTC	CSARDGLGSHLGTQYF